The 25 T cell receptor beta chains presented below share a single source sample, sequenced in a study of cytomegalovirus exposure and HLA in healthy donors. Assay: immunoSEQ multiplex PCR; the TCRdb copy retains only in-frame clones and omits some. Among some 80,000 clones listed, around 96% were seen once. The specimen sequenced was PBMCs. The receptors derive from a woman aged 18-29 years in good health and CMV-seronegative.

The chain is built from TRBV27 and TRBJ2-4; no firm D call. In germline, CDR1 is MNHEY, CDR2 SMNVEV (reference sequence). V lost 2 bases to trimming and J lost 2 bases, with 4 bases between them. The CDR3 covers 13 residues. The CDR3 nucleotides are TGTGCCAGCAGTTTACGTCCCAAAAACATTCAGTACTTC. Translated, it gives CASSLRPKNIQYF.

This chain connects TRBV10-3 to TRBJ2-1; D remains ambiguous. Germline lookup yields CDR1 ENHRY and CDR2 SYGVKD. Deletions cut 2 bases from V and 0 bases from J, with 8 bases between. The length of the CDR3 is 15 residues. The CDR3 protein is CAISEVAGSYNEQFF. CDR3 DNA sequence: TGTGCCATCAGTGAGGTAGCTGGCTCCTACAATGAGCAGTTCTTC.

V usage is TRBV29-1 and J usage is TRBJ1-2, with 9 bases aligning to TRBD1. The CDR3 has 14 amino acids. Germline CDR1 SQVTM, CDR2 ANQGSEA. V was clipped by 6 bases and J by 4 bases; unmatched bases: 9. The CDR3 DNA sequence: TGCAGCGTGGAGGGACAGGGAGGTTTCTATGGCTACACCTTC. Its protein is CSVEGQGGFYGYTF.

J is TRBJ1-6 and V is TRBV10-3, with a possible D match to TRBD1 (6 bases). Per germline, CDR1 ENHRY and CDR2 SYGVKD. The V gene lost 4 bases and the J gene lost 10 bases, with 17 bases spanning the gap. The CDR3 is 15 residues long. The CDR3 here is CAISAETGLGSPLHF. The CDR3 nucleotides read TGTGCCATCAGTGCCGAGACAGGTCTGGGGTCACCCCTCCACTTT.

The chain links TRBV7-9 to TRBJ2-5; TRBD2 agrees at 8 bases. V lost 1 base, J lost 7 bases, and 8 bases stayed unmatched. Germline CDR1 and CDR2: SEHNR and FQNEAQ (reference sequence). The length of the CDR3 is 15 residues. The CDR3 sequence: CASSLDGGLVGTQYF. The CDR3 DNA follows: TGTGCCAGCAGCTTAGATGGGGGACTAGTTGGGACCCAGTACTTC.

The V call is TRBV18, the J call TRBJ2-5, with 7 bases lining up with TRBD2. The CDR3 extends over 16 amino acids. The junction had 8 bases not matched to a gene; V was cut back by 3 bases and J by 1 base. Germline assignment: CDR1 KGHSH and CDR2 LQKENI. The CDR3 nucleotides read TGTGCCAGCTCACCCTCCCCGGGAGGCCTCCAAGAGACCCAGTACTTC. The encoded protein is CASSPSPGGLQETQYF.

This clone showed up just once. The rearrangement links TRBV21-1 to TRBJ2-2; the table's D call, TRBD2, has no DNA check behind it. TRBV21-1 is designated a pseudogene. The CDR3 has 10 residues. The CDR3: CATRSWELFF. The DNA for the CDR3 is TGTGCCACTAGAAGCTGGGAGCTGTTTTTT.

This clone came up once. Written as DNA, the CDR3 is TGTGCCGCGGAGGGGTTATTGAATCAGCCCCAGCATTTT. It codes for CAAEGLLNQPQHF. The J gene is TRBJ1-5, the V gene TRBV28, with a possible D match to TRBD1 (5 bases). V dropped 11 bases and J dropped 4 bases, with 15 bases sitting between them. The CDR3 loop spans 13 amino acids. From germline, CDR1 is MDHEN and CDR2 SYDVKM.

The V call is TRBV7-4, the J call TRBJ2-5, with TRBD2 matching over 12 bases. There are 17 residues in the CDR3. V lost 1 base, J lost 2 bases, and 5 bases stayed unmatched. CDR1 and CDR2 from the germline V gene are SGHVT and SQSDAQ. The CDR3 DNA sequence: TGTGCCAGCAGCTTAGTAGGACTAGCGGGATTGCAAGAGACCCAGTACTTC. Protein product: CASSLVGLAGLQETQYF.

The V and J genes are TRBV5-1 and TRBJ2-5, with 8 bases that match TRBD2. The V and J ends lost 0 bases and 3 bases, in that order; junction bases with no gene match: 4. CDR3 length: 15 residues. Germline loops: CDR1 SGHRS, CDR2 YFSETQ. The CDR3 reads CASSLGNSGEETQYF. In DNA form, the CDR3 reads TGCGCCAGCAGCTTGGGGAATAGCGGGGAAGAGACCCAGTACTTC.

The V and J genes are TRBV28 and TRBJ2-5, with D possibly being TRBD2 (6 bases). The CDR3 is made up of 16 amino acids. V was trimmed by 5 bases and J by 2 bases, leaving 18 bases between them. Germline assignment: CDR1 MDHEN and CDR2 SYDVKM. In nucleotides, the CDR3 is TGTGCCAGCAGTCTCCCCGGGGGTGTGATACAAGAGACCCAGTACTTC. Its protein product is CASSLPGGVIQETQYF.

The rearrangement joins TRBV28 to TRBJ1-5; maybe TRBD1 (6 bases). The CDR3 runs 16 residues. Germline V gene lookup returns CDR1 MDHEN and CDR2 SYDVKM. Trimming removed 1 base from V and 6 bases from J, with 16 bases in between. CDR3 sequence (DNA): TGTGCCAGCAGTTTATACGGACAGTCAACCCCTCAGCCCCAGCATTTT. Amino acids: CASSLYGQSTPQPQHF.

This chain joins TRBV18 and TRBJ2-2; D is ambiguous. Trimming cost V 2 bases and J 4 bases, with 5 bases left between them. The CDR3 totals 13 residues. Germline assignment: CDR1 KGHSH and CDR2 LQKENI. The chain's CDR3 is CASSPWLTGELFF. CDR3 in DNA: TGTGCCAGCTCACCATGGCTCACCGGGGAGCTGTTTTTT.

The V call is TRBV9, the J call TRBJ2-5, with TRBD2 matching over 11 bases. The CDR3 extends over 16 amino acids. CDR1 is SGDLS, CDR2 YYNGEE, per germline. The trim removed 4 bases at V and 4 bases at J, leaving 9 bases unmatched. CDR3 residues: CASSFMNSGRGETQYF. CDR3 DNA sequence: TGTGCCAGCAGCTTTATGAATAGCGGGAGGGGAGAGACCCAGTACTTC.

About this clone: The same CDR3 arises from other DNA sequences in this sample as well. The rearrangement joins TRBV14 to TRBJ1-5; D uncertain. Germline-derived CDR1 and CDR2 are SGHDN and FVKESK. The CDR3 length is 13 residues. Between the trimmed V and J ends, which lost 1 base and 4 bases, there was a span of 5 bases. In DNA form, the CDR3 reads TGTGCCAGCAGCCAAGGAGGGAATCAGCCCCAGCATTTT. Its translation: CASSQGGNQPQHF. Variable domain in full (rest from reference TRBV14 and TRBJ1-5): EAGVTQFPSHSVIEKGQTVTLRCDPISGHDNLYWYRRVMGKEIKFLLHFVKESKQDESGMPNNRFLAERTGGTYSTLKVQPAELEDSGVYFCASSQGGNQPQHFGDGTRLSIL.

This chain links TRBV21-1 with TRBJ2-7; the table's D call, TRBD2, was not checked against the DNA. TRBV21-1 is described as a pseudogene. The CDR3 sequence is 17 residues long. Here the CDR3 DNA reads TGTGCCAGCAAGCAAGAGTCGGCAGCGAGAAGCTCCTACGAGCAGTACTTC. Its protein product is CASKQESAARSSYEQYF.

The CDR3 nucleotides are TGCGCCAGCAGCCTGGACAGGGTTTTCGACGAGCAGTACTTC. Translation gives CASSLDRVFDEQYF. The chain employs TRBV5-1 and TRBJ2-7; 8 nucleotides align to TRBD1. The germline V gene encodes CDR1 SGHRS and CDR2 YFSETQ. The CDR3 covers 14 residues. With V trimmed by 4 bases and J by 5 bases, 8 bases remained unmatched.

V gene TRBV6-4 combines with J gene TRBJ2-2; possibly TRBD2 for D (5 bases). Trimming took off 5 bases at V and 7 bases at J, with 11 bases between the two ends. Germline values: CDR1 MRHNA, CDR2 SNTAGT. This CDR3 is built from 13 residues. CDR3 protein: CASSLEGGGELFF. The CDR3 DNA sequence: TGTGCCAGCAGTCTAGAGGGTGGCGGGGAGCTGTTTTTT.

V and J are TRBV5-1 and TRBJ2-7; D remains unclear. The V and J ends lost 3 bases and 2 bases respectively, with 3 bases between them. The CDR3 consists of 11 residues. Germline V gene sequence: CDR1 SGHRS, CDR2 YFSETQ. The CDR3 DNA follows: TGCGCCAGCAGCTCAACCTACGAGCAGTACTTC. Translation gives CASSSTYEQYF. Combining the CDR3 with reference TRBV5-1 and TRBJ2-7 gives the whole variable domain KAGVTQTPRYLIKTRGQQVTLSCSPISGHRSVSWYQQTPGQGLQFLFEYFSETQRNKGNFPGRFSGRQFSNSRSEMNVSTLELGDSALYLCASSSTYEQYFGPGTRLTVT.

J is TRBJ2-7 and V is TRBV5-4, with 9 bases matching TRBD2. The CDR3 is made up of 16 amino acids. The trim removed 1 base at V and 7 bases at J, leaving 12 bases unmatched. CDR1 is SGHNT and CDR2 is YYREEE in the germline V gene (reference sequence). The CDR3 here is CASSLPASGRLGEQYF. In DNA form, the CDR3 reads TGTGCCAGCAGCTTGCCAGCGAGCGGGAGGTTGGGGGAGCAGTACTTC.

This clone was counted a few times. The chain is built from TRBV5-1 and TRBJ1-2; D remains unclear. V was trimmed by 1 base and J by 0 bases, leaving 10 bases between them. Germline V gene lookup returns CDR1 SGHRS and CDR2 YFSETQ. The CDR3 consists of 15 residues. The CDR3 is CASSLLAGSNYGYTF. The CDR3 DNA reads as TGCGCCAGCAGCTTGTTGGCAGGATCTAACTATGGCTACACCTTC.

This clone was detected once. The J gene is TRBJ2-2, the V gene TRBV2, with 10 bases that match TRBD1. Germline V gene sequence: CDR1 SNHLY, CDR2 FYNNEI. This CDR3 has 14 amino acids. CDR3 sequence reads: CANRQGANTGELFF. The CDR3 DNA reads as TGTGCTAACCGACAGGGGGCCAACACCGGGGAGCTGTTTTTT.

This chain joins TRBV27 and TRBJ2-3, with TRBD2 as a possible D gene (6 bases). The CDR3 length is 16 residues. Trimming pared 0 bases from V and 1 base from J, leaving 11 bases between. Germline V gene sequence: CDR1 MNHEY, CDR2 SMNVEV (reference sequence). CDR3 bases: TGTGCCAGCAGTTTATCTCGGTCTAGCGGCACAGATACGCAGTATTTT. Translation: CASSLSRSSGTDTQYF.

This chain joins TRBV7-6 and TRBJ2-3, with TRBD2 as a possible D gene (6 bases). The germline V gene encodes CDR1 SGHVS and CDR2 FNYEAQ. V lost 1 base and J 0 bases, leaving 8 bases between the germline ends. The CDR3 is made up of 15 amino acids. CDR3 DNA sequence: TGTGCCAGCAGCTTAGTAGCGGCAAGCACAGATACGCAGTATTTT. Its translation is CASSLVAASTDTQYF.

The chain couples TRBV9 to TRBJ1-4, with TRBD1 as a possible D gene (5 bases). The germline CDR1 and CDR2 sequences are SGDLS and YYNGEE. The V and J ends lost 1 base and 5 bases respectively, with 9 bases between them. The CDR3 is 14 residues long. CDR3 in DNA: TGTGCCAGCAGCGTACAGGGAGGGAATGAAAAACTGTTTTTT. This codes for CASSVQGGNEKLFF.